Detailed here is one T cell receptor beta chain. Its antigen is as yet unknown. This specimen belongs to a study of T cell responses to AZD1222 COVID-19 vaccine. Study-level findings and limits: Donor demographics were predominantly white British with a female majority; clonal diversity may be underestimated.

The study pooled second doses at about 4 or about 12 weeks. V dropped 3 bases and J dropped 11; count of bases not matched to a gene: 5. CDR1 SGHKS and CDR2 YYEKEE come from the germline V gene (reference sequence). This CDR3 is built from 12 residues. TCRdb keeps only in-frame clones here, not all; method: immunoSEQ multiplex PCR. The sample lists roughly 51,000 clones, 86% seen once, with around 7.3% in the top ten. The chain joins TRBV5-5 to TRBJ1-1; 9 positions agree with TRBD1. This TCR was recovered from an adult who received the AZD1222 COVID-19 vaccine. Here the sequenced sample was peripheral blood, taken 28 days after the second AZD1222 dose. The CDR3 reads CASSWGQGDAFF. CDR3 nucleotides: TGTGCCAGCAGCTGGGGACAGGGAGACGCTTTCTTT.